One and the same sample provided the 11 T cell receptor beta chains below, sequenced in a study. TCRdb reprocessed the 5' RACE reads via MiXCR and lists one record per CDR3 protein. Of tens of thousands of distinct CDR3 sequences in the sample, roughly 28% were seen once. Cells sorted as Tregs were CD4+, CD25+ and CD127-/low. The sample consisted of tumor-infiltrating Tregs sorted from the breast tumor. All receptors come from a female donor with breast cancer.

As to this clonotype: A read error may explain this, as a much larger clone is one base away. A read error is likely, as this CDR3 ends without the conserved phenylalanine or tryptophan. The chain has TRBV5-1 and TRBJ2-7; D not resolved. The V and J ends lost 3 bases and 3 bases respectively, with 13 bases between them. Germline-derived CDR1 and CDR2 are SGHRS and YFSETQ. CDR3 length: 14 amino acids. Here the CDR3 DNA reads TGCGCCAGCAGCTCTACAGTGTATGGCTACGAGCAGTACTCC. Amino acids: CASSSTVYGYEQYS.

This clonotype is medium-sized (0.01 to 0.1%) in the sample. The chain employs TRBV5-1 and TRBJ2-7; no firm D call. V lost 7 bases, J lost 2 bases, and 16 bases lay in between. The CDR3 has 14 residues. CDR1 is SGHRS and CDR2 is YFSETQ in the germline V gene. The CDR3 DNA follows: TGCGCCAGCGCCCAGACGGCAGGTACCTACGAGCAGTACTTC. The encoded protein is CASAQTAGTYEQYF.

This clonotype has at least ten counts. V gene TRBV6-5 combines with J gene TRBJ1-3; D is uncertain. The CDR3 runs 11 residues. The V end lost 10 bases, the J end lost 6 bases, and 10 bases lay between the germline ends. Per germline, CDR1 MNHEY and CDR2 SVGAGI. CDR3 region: CATQRENTIYF. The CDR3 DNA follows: TGTGCCACACAGCGTGAAAACACCATATATTTT.

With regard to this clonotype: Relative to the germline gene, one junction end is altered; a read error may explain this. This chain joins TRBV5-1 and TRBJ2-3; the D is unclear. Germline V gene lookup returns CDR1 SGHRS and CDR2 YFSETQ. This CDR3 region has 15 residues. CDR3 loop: CVSSLSSQFTDTQYF. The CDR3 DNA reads TGCGTCAGCAGCTTGTCATCCCAGTTCACAGATACGCAGTATTTT.

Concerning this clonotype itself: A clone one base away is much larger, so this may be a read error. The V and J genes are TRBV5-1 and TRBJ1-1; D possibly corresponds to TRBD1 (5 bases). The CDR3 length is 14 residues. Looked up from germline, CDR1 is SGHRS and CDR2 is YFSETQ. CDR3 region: CTSSYRQSDTEAFF. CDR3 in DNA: TGCACCAGCAGCTACAGACAGTCAGATACTGAAGCTTTCTTT. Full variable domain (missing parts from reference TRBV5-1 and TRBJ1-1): KAGVTQTPRYLIKTRGQQVTLSCSPISGHRSVSWYQQTPGQGLQFLFEYFSETQRNKGNFPGRFSGRQFSNSRSEMNVSTLELGDSALYLCTSSYRQSDTEAFFGQGTRLTVV.

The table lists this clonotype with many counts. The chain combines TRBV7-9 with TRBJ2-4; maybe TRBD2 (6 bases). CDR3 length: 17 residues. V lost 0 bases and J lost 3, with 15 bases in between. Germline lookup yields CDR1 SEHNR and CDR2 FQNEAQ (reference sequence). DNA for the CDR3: TGTGCCAGCAGCTTAGCGTTGGGTCAGGGAGGCAAAAACATTCAGTACTTC. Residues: CASSLALGQGGKNIQYF. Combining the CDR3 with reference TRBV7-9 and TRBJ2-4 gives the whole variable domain DTGVSQNPRHKITKRGQNVTFRCDPISEHNRLYWYRQTLGQGPEFLTYFQNEAQLEKSRLLSDRFSAERPKGSFSTLEIQRTEQGDSAMYLCASSLALGQGGKNIQYFGAGTRLSVL.

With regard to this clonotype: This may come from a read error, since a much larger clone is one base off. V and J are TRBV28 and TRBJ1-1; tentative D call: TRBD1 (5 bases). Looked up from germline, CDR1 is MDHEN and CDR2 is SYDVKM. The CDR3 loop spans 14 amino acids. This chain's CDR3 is CASSPAGMNAEAFF. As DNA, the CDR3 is TGTGCCAGCAGTCCGGCAGGGATGAACGCTGAAGCTTTCTTT.

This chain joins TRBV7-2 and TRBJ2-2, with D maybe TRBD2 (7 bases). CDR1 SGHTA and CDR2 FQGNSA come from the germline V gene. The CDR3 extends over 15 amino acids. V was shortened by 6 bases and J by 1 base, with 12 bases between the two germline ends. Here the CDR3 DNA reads TGTGCCAGCAGGGGAGGGGGGGTGAACACCGGGGAGCTGTTTTTT. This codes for CASRGGGVNTGELFF.

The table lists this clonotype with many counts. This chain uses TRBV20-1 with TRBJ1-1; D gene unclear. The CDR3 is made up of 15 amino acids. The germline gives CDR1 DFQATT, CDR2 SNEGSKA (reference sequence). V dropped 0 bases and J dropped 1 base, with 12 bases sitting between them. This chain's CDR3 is CSARDQGRKNTEAFF. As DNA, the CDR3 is TGCAGTGCTAGAGATCAAGGCCGGAAGAACACTGAAGCTTTCTTT.

CDR3 sequence (DNA): TGTGCCAGCAGCTTATATTCCGTGGGTGACTACGAGCAGTACTTC. Residues: CASSLYSVGDYEQYF. The chain uses TRBV7-3 and TRBJ2-7; D gene ambiguous. Germline V gene data show CDR1 as SGHTA and CDR2 as FQGTGA. V shed 2 bases and J shed 3 bases, with 14 bases lying between them. CDR3 length: 15 residues. Based on the CDR3 plus reference TRBV7-3 and TRBJ2-7, the full variable domain is GAGVSQTPSNKVTEKGKYVELRCDPISGHTALYWYRQSLGQGPEFLIYFQGTGAADDSGLPNDRFFAVRPEGSVSTLKIQRTERGDSAVYLCASSLYSVGDYEQYFGPGTRLTVT.

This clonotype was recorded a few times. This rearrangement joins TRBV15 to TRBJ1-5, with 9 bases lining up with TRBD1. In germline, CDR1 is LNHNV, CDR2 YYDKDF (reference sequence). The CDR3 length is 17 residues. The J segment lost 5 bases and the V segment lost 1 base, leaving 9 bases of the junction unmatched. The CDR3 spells CATSRGQGGRGDQPQHF. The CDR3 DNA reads TGTGCCACCAGCAGAGGACAGGGGGGTCGAGGGGATCAGCCCCAGCATTTT.